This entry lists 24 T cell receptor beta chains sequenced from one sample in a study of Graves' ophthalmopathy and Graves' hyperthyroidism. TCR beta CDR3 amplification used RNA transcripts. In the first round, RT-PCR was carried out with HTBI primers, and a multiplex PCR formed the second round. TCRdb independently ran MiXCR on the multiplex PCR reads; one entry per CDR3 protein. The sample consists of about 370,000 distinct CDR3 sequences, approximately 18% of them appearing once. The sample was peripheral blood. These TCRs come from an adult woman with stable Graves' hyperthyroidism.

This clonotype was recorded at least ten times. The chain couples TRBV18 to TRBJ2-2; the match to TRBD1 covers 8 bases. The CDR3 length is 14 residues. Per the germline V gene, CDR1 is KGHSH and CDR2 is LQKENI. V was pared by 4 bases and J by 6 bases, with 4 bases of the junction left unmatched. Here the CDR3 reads CASSLLDRAGELFF. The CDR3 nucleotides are TGTGCCAGCTCACTTTTGGACAGGGCCGGGGAGCTGTTTTTT.

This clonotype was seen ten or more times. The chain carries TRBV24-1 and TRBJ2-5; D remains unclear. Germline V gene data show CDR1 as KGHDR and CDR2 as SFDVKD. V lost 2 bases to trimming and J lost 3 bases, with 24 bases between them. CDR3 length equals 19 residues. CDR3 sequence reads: CATSDWATSGPERKETQYF. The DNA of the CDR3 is TGTGCCACCAGTGATTGGGCTACTTCCGGGCCTGAGCGAAAAGAGACCCAGTACTTC.

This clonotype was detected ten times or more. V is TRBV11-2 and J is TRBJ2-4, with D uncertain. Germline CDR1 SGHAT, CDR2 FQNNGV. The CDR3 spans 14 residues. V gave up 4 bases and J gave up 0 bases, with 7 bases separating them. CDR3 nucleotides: TGTGCCAGCAGCTCCGACGGAGCCAAAAACATTCAGTACTTC. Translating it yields CASSSDGAKNIQYF.

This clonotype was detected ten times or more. The CDR3 sequence is CASFKKGEGPTGELFF. The CDR3 DNA follows: TGTGCCAGCTTTAAGAAGGGGGAGGGCCCCACCGGGGAGCTGTTTTTT. The V gene is TRBV27, the J gene TRBJ2-2; D may be TRBD2 (7 bases). The CDR3 consists of 16 residues. With 8 bases removed from V and 4 bases from J, the gap between germline ends came to 20 bases. Germline CDR1 reads MNHEY; CDR2 reads SMNVEV (reference sequence).

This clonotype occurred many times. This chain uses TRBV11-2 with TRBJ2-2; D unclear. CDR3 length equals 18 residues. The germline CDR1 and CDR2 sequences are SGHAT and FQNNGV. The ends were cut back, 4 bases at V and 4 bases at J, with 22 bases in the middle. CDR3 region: CASSSPGDWRLSTGELFF. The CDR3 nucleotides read TGTGCCAGCAGCTCCCCGGGTGATTGGCGGTTGAGCACCGGGGAGCTGTTTTTT.

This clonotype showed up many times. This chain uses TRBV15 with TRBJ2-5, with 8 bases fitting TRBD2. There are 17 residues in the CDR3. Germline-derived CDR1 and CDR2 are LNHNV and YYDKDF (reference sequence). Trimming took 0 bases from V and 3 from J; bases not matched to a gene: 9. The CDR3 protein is CATSRDLWREDKETQYF. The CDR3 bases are TGTGCCACCAGCAGAGATCTCTGGCGGGAGGATAAAGAGACCCAGTACTTC.

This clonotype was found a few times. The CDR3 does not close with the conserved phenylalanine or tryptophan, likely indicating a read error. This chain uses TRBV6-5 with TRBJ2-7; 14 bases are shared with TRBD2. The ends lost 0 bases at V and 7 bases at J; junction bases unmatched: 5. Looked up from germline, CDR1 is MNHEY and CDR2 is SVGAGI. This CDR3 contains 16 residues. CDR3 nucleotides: TGTGCCAGCAGTTACTCCCAGACTAGCGGGAGGGGTGAGCAGTACTCC. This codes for CASSYSQTSGRGEQYS.

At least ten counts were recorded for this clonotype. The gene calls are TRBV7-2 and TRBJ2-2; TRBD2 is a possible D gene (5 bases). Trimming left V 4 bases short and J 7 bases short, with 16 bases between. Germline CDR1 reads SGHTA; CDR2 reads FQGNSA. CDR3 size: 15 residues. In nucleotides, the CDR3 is TGTGCCAGCAGCTCATCTAATAGCGCGGGCGGGGAGCTGTTTTTT. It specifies CASSSSNSAGGELFF.

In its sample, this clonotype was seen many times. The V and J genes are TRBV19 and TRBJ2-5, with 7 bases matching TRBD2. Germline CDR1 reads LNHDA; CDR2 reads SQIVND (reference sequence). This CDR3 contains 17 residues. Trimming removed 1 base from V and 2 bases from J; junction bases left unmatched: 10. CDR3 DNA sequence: TGTGCCAGTAGTATAGGGGCTAGCGGAAGCGTACAAGAGACCCAGTACTTC. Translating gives CASSIGASGSVQETQYF.

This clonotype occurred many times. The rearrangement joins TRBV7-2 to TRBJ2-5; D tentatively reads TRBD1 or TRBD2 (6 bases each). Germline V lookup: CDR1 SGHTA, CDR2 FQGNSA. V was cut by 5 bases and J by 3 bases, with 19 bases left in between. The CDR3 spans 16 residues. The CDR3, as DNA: TGTGCCAGCAGCCTTAATGGGGGGCATACCAAAGAGACCCAGTACTTC. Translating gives CASSLNGGHTKETQYF. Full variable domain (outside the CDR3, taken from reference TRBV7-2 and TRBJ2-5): GAGVSQSPSNKVTEKGKDVELRCDPISGHTALYWYRQSLGQGLEFLIYFQGNSAPDKSGLPSDRFSAERTGGSVSTLTIQRTQQEDSAVYLCASSLNGGHTKETQYFGPGTRLLVL.

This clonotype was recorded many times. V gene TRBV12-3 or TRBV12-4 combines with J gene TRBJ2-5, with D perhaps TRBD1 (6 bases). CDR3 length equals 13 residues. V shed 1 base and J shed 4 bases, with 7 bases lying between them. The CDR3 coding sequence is TGTGCCAGCAGTTTAGTGGACAGAGAGACCCAGTACTTC. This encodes CASSLVDRETQYF.

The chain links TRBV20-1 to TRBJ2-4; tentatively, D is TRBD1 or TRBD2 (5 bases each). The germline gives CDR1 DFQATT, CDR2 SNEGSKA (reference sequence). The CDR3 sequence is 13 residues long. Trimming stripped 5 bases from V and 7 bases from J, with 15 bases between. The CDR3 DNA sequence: TGCAGTGCTTCCCTCGGGGCAGGGAACATTCAGTACTTC. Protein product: CSASLGAGNIQYF.

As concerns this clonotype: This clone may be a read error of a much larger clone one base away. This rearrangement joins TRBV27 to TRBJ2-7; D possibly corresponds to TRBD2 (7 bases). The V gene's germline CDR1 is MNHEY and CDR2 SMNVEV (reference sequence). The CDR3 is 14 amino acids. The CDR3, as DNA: TGTGTCAGCAGTTTATTGGGGGGGCACAACGAGCAGTACTTC. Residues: CVSSLLGGHNEQYF.

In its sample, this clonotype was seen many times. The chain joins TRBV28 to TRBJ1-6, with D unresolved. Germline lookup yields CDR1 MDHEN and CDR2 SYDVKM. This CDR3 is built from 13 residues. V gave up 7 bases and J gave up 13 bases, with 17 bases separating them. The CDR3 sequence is CASNLGLVGPLHF. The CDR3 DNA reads TGTGCCAGCAATTTGGGTTTAGTGGGGCCCCTCCACTTT. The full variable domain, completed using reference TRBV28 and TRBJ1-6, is DVKVTQSSRYLVKRTGEKVFLECVQDMDHENMFWYRQDPGLGLRLIYFSYDVKMKEKGDIPEGYSVSREKKERFSLILESASTNQTSMYLCASNLGLVGPLHFGNGTRLTVT.

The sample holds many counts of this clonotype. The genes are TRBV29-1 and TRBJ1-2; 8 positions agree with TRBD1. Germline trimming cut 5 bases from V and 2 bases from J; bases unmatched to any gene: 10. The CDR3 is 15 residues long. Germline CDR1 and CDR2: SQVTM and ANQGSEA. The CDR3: CSVYDSGGPNYGYTF. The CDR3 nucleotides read TGCAGCGTTTACGACTCAGGGGGCCCAAACTATGGCTACACCTTC.

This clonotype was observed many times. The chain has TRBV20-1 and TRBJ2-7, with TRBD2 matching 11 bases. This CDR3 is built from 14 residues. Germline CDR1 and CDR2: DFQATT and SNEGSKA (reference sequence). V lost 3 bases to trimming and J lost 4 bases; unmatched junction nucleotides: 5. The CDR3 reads CSARTTSGKYEQYF. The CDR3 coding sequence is TGCAGTGCTAGGACGACTAGCGGGAAATACGAGCAGTACTTC.

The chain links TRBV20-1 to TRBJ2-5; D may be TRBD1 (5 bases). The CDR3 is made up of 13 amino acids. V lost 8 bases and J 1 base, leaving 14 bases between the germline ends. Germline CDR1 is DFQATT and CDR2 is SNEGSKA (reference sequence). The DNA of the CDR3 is TGCAGTCCTCAGAGGACACCCCAAGAGACCCAGTACTTC. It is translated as CSPQRTPQETQYF.

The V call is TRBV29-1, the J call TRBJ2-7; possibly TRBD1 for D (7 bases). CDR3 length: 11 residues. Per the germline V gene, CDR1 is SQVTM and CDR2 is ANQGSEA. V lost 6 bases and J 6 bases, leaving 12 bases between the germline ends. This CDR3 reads CSVPGGIEQYF. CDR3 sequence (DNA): TGCAGCGTCCCAGGGGGGATCGAGCAGTACTTC.

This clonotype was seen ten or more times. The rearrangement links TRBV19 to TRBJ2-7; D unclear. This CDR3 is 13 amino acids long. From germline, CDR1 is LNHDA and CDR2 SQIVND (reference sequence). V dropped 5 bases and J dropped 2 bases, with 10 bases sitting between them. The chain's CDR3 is CASSWSGTYEQYF. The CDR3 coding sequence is TGTGCCAGTAGTTGGTCGGGTACCTACGAGCAGTACTTC.

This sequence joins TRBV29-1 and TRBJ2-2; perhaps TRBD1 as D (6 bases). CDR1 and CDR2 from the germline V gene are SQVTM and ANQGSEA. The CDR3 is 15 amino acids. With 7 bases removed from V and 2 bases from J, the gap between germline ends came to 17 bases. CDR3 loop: CSASTGSPNTGELFF. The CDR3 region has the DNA TGCAGCGCCTCAACAGGGTCCCCCAACACCGGGGAGCTGTTTTTT.

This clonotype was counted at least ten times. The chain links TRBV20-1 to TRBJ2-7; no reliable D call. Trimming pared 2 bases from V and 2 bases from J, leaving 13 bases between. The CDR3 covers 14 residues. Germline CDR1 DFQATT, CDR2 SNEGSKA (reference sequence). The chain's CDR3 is CSARSSDLPYEQYF. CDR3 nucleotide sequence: TGCAGTGCTAGATCAAGCGACCTACCCTACGAGCAGTACTTC.

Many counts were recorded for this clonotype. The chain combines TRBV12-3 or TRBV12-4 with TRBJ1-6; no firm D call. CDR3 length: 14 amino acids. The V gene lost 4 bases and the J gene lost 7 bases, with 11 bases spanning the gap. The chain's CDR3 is CASSSGPLNSPLHF. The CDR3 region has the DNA TGTGCCAGCAGTTCCGGGCCCTTGAATTCACCCCTCCACTTT.

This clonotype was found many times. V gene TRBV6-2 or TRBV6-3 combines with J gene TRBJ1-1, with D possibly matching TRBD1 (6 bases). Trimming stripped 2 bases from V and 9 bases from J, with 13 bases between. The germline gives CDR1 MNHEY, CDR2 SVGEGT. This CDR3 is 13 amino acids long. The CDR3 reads CASSYLGQPKAFF. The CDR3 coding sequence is TGTGCCAGCAGTTACCTCGGACAGCCAAAAGCTTTCTTT.

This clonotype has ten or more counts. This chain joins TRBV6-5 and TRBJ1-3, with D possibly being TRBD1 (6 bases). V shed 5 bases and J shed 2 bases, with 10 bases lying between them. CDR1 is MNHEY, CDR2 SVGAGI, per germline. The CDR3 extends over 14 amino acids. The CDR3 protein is CASSLQGAGNTIYF. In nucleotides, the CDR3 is TGTGCCAGCAGTCTACAGGGAGCTGGAAACACCATATATTTT.